This T cell receptor beta chain was identified during a study of vaccination and CD4 T cells after COVID-19. Background on the study: Six male and four female convalescents took part, two of them Hispanic. Every participant had a vaccine, which was either BNT162b2 or mRNA-1273, given in two doses. Sample collection from a few convalescent patients took place at day 14 and days 161 to 241 post-vaccination.

TCRdb used MiXCR to reprocess the PCR reads, holding one entry per CDR3 protein. The sample gives approximately 29,000 distinct CDR3 sequences, 50% of which show up once; approximately 6.1% is in the top ten. Time point specified: late sampling 161 to 241 days after vaccination in a few convalescent patients. Trimming stripped 6 bases from V and 6 bases from J, with 15 bases between. The length of the CDR3 is 14 residues. Germline CDR1 reads LNHDA; CDR2 reads SQIVND (reference sequence). This clonotype was detected a few times. This chain uses TRBV19 with TRBJ2-1; D may be TRBD1 (5 bases). The starting material was CD4+ T cells from blood, obtained about 7 months after SARS-CoV-2 vaccination. This TCR was sampled from a human donor who had recovered from COVID-19. CDR3 coding DNA: TGTGCCAGTAGACTGCAGGGATCGGGCAATGAGCAGTTCTTC. It codes for CASRLQGSGNEQFF.